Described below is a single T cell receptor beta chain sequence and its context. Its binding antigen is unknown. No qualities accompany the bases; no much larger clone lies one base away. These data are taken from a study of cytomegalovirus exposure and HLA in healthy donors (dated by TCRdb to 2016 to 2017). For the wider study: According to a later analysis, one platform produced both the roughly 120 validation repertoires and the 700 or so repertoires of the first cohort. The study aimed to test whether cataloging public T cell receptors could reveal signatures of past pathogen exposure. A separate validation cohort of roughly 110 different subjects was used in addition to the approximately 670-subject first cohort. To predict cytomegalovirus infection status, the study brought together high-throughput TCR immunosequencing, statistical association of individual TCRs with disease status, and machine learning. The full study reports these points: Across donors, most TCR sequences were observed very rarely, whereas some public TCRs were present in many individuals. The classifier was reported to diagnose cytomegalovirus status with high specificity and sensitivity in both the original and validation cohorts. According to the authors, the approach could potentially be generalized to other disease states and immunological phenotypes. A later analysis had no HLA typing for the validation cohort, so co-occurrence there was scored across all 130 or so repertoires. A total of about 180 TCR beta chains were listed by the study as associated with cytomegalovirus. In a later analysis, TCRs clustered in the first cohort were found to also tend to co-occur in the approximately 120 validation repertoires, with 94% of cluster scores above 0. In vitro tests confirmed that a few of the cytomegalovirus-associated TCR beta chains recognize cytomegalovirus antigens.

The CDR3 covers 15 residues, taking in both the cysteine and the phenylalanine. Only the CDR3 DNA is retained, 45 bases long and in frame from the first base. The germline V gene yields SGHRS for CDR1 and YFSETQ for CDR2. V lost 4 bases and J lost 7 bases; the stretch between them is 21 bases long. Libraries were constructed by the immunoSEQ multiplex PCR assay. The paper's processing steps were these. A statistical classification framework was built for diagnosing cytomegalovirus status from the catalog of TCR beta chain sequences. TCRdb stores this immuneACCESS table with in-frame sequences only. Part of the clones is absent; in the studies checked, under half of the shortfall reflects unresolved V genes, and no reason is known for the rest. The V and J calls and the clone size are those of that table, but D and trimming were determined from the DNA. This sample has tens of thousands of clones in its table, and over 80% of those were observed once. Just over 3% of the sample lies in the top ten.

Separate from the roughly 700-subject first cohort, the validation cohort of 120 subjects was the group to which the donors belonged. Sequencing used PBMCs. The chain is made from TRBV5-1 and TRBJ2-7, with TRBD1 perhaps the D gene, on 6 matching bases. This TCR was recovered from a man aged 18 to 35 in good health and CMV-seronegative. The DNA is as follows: TGCGCCAGCAGCCCGGACGGCAGGGGTCATCGGGAGCAGTACTTC. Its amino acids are CASSPDGRGHREQYF. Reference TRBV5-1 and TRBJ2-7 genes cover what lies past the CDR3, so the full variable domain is KAGVTQTPRYLIKTRGQQVTLSCSPISGHRSVSWYQQTPGQGLQFLFEYFSETQRNKGNFPGRFSGRQFSNSRSEMNVSTLELGDSALYLCASSPDGRGHREQYFGPGTRLTVT.